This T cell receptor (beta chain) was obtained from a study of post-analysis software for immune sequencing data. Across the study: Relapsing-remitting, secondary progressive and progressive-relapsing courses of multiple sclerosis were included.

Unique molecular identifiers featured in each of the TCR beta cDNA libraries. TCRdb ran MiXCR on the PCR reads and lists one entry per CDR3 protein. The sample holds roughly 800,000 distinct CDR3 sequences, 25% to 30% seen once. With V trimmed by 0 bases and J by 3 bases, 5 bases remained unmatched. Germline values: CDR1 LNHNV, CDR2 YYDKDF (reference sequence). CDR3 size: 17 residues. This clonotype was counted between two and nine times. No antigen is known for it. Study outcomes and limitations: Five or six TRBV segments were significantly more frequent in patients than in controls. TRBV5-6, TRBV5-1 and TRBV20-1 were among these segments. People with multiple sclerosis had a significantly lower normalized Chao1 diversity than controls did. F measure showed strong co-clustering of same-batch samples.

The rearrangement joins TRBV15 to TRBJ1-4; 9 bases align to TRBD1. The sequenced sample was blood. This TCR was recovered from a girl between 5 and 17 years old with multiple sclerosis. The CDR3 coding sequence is TGTGCCACCAGCAGAGAAGGGACAGGGCGGGCTAATGAAAAACTGTTTTTT. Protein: CATSREGTGRANEKLFF.